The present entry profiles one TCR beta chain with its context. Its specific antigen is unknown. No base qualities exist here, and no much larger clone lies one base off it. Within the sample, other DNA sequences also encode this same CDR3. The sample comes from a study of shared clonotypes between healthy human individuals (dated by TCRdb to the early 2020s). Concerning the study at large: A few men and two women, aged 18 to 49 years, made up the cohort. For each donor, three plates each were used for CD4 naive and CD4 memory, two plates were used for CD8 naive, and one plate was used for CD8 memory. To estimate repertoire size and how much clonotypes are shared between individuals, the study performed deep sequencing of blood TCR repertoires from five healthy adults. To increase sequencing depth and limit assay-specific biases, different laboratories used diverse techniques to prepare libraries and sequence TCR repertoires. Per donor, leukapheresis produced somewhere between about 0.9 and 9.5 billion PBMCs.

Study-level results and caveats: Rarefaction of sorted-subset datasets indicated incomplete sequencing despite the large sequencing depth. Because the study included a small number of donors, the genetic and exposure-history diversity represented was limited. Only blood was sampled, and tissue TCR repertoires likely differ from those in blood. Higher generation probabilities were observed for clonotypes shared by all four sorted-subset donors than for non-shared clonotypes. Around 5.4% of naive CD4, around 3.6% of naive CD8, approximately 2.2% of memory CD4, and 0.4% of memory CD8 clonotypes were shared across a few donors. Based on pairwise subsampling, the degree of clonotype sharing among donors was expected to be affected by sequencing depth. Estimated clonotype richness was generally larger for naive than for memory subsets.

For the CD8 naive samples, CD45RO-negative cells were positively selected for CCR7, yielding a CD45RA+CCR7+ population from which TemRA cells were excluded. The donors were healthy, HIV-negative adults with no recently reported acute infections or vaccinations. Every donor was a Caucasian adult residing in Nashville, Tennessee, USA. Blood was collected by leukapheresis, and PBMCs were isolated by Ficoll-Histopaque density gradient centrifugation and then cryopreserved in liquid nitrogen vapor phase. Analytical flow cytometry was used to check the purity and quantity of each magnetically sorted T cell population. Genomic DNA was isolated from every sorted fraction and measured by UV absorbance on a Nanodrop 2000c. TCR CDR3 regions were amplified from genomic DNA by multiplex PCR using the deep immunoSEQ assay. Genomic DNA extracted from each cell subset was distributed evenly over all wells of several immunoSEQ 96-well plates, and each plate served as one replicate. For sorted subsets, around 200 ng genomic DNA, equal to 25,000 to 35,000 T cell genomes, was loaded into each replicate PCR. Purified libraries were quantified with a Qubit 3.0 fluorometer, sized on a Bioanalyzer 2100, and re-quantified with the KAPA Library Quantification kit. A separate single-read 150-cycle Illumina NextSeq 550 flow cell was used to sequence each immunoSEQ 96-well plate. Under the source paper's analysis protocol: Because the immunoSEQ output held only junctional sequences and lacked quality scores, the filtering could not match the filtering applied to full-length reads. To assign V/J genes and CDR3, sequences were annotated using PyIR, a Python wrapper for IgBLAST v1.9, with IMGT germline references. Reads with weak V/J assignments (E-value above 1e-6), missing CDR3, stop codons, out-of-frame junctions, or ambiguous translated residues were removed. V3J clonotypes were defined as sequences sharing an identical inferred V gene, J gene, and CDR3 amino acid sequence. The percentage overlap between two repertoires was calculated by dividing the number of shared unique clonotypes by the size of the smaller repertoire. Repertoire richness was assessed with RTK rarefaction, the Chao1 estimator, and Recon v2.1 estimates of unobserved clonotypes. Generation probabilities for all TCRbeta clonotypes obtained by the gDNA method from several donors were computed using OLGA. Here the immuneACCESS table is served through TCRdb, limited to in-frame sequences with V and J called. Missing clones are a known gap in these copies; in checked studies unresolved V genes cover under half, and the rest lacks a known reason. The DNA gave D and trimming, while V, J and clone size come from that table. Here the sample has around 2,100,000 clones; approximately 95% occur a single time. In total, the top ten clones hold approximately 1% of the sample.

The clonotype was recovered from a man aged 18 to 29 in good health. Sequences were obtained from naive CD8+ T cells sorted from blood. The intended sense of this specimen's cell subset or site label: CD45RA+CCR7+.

In nucleotide form, the sequence is TGTGCCAGCAGTTTAATCCCTACAGATACGCAGTATTTT. The resulting protein is CASSLIPTDTQYF. This sequence uses TRBV27 and TRBJ2-3, with no confidently assigned D gene. Taken from the germline V gene (reference sequence), the CDR1 and CDR2 loops are MNHEY and SMNVEV. CDR3 length: 13 amino acids, cysteine to phenylalanine. Only the CDR3 portion is preserved as DNA: 39 bases, with reading frame beginning at the first base. V and J lose 2 bases and 3 bases, and a span of 6 bases separates them.